These 21 T cell receptor beta chains were sequenced from one sample in a study of blood T cell repertoires in COVID-19. Assay: immunoSEQ multiplex PCR; the TCRdb copy retains only in-frame clones and omits some. The sample yields 300,000 to 350,000 clones, over 90% seen once. Source material: PBMCs or T cells enriched from blood (not recorded which). The receptors stem from a woman in her twenties or thirties who had been exposed to COVID-19.

The genes are TRBV18 and TRBJ1-5; 8 bases are shared with TRBD1. Germline V gene data show CDR1 as KGHSH and CDR2 as LQKENI. V shed 0 bases, J shed 7 bases, and the junction held 8 bases outside the gene matches. This CDR3 has 16 residues. The CDR3 nucleotides read TGTGCCAGCTCACCACCCGGGACAGGTTTATTCCAGCCCCAGCATTTT. Its translation: CASSPPGTGLFQPQHF.

This clone has a handful of counts. The rearrangement joins TRBV5-4 to TRBJ1-1; D remains ambiguous. Germline CDR1 is SGHNT and CDR2 is YYREEE (reference sequence). With 0 bases removed from V and 0 bases from J, the gap between germline ends came to 12 bases. The CDR3 extends over 16 amino acids. The CDR3 sequence is CASSLAGNRVNTEAFF. CDR3 coding DNA: TGTGCCAGCAGCTTGGCCGGGAACCGAGTGAACACTGAAGCTTTCTTT.

This rearrangement joins TRBV14 to TRBJ1-1, with TRBD1 matching 11 bases. Germline CDR1 SGHDN, CDR2 FVKESK. This CDR3 comprises 14 residues. Trimming took 5 bases from V and 5 from J; bases not matched to a gene: 4. The CDR3 nucleotides are TGTGCCAGCAGCAGGGGGACAGGGGGTACTGAAGCTTTCTTT. Its protein is CASSRGTGGTEAFF.

This chain joins TRBV27 and TRBJ2-7, with D possibly being TRBD1 (6 bases). In germline, CDR1 is MNHEY, CDR2 SMNVEV (reference sequence). V was clipped by 5 bases and J by 0 bases, with 17 bases between them. The CDR3 sequence is 16 residues long. The CDR3: CASSPYRQENSYEQYF. CDR3 sequence (DNA): TGTGCCAGCAGTCCCTATCGACAGGAGAACTCCTACGAGCAGTACTTC.

The gene calls are TRBV10-3 and TRBJ1-2, with D possibly TRBD1 on 6 matching bases. Germline CDR1 is ENHRY and CDR2 is SYGVKD. V was cut by 9 bases and J by 8 bases, with 16 bases left in between. The CDR3 extends over 12 amino acids. The CDR3 DNA is TGTGCCATACAACAGGGTGGCGGGGGCTACACCTTC. This encodes CAIQQGGGGYTF.

This sequence joins TRBV11-3 and TRBJ1-1, with D maybe TRBD1 (5 bases). The CDR3 runs to 12 residues. V was pared by 1 base and J by 10 bases, with 10 bases between. The germline V gene has CDR1 SGHNT and CDR2 YENEEA. In DNA, the CDR3 is TGTGCCAGCAGCTTAGGGCCAGGGCGAGCTTTCTTT. Protein product: CASSLGPGRAFF.

The V call is TRBV19, the J call TRBJ1-2; possible D gene TRBD1, 5 bases. Trimming pared 5 bases from V and 1 base from J, leaving 23 bases between. The CDR3 runs to 18 residues. From germline, CDR1 is LNHDA and CDR2 SQIVND (reference sequence). The CDR3 protein is CASSLRGGFPLVNYGYTF. CDR3 nucleotides: TGTGCCAGTAGTTTACGGGGGGGATTCCCTCTTGTTAACTATGGCTACACCTTC.

The chain carries TRBV10-3 and TRBJ1-2; D perhaps matches TRBD1 (5 bases). The CDR3 sequence is 15 residues long. Germline CDR1 reads ENHRY; CDR2 reads SYGVKD. Trimming removed 0 bases at V and 4 bases at J, with 12 bases between. DNA of the CDR3: TGTGCCATCAGTGAGTCATGGGGCTCAATCTATGGCTACACCTTC. Amino acid sequence: CAISESWGSIYGYTF.

V is TRBV7-6 and J is TRBJ2-7, with D uncertain. Per germline, CDR1 SGHVS and CDR2 FNYEAQ. V dropped 1 base and J dropped 5 bases, with 9 bases sitting between them. The CDR3 is 13 residues long. DNA of the CDR3: TGTGCCAGCAGCTTAGGGCCCCGGGACGAGCAGTACTTC. Translated: CASSLGPRDEQYF.

This chain joins TRBV5-6 and TRBJ2-6; D ambiguous. Germline V CDR1 and CDR2: SGHDT, YYEEEE. The V end lost 4 bases, the J end lost 7 bases, and 9 bases lay between the germline ends. The CDR3 has 13 amino acids. CDR3 nucleotides: TGTGCCAGCAGCCTCATCGGTGCCAACGTCCTGACTTTC. Encoded protein: CASSLIGANVLTF. Drawing the rest from reference TRBV5-6 and TRBJ2-6, the complete variable domain is DAGVTQSPTHLIKTRGQQVTLRCSPKSGHDTVSWYQQALGQGPQFIFQYYEEEERQRGNFPDRFSGHQFPNYSSELNVNALLLGDSALYLCASSLIGANVLTFGAGSRLTVL.

This clone was detected only once. The chain joins TRBV6-5 to TRBJ1-2; D uncertain. Trimming shortened V by 0 bases and J by 5 bases, and 13 bases separated the two germline ends. Germline CDR1 reads MNHEY; CDR2 reads SVGAGI. This CDR3 spans 15 amino acids. The DNA of the CDR3 is TGTGCCAGCAGTTACTCTCTGGAGGGTTTTTATGGCTACACCTTC. Protein sequence: CASSYSLEGFYGYTF.

This sequence joins TRBV4-2 and TRBJ1-5; TRBD1 is a possible D gene (6 bases). The V and J ends lost 0 bases and 7 bases respectively, with 13 bases between them. The CDR3 extends over 15 amino acids. Germline V gives CDR1 LGHNA, CDR2 YNFKEQ. CDR3 in DNA: TGTGCCAGCAGCCAAGACGGACAGAAAAAGCAGCCCCAGCATTTT. It yields the protein CASSQDGQKKQPQHF.

The V gene is TRBV3-1 (or the pseudogene TRBV3-2), the J gene TRBJ2-5, with TRBD2 matching over 16 bases. Trimming removed 3 bases from V and 1 base from J; junction bases left unmatched: 2. The CDR3 has 17 residues. In germline, CDR1 is LGHDT, CDR2 YNNKEL (reference sequence). CDR3 nucleotide sequence: TGTGCCAGCAGCCACGGGACTAGCGGGGGGGTCCAAGAGACCCAGTACTTC. Protein: CASSHGTSGGVQETQYF.

This rearrangement joins TRBV6-5 to TRBJ2-2; TRBD2 aligns across 15 bases. Germline V lookup: CDR1 MNHEY, CDR2 SVGAGI. The CDR3 totals 15 residues. After removal of 6 bases from V and 6 bases from J, the junction contained 2 bases not matched to a gene. The CDR3 here is CASRGLAGGPGELFF. Here the CDR3 DNA reads TGTGCCAGCAGAGGACTAGCGGGGGGGCCCGGGGAGCTGTTTTTT.

The chain recombines TRBV19 with TRBJ1-2; TRBD1 might be the D (6 bases). The V gene lost 6 bases and the J gene lost 5 bases, with 19 bases spanning the gap. The CDR3 covers 15 residues. The germline V gene has CDR1 LNHDA and CDR2 SQIVND (reference sequence). The CDR3 loop is CASSTAPGVLYGYTF. In nucleotides, the CDR3 is TGTGCCAGTAGCACCGCCCCAGGGGTTCTTTATGGCTACACCTTC.

This clone was detected many times. The chain joins TRBV7-9 to TRBJ1-5; D is possibly TRBD1 (5 bases). The length of the CDR3 is 14 residues. Trimming removed 3 bases at V and 3 bases at J, with 9 bases between. Germline CDR1 is SEHNR and CDR2 is FQNEAQ (reference sequence). DNA of the CDR3: TGTGCCAGCAGCTTCGGGGGGATCAATCAGCCCCAGCATTTT. Translated, it gives CASSFGGINQPQHF.

This sequence joins TRBV19 and TRBJ1-1, with 7 bases aligning to TRBD1. There are 13 residues in the CDR3. V was clipped by 4 bases and J by 4 bases; unmatched bases: 3. Germline V gives CDR1 LNHDA, CDR2 SQIVND (reference sequence). The CDR3 region has the DNA TGTGCCAGTAGTACGACAGGGCTCACTGAAGCTTTCTTT. Its translation is CASSTTGLTEAFF.

The V gene is TRBV11-1, the J gene TRBJ1-2; D is undetermined. The CDR3 length is 13 residues. Per germline, CDR1 SGHAT and CDR2 FQDESV (reference sequence). The V and J ends lost 4 bases and 1 base respectively, with 7 bases between them. CDR3 nucleotide sequence: TGTGCCAGCAGCTCGAGAAATAACTATGGCTACACCTTC. This translates into CASSSRNNYGYTF.

The V gene is TRBV5-3, the J gene TRBJ2-1; maybe TRBD2 (5 bases). TRBV5-3 has ORF status, its function being uncertain. This CDR3 contains 15 residues. Between the trimmed V and J ends, which lost 1 base and 2 bases, there was a span of 10 bases. CDR3 region: CARSLPAGAYNEQFF. For the CDR3, the DNA is TGTGCCAGAAGCTTGCCGGCCGGGGCCTACAATGAGCAGTTCTTC.

The V call is TRBV4-3, the J call TRBJ1-2; no definite D call. This CDR3 contains 15 residues. V shed 1 base and J shed 0 bases, with 9 bases lying between them. Germline V gene lookup returns CDR1 LGHNA and CDR2 YSLEER. The CDR3 coding sequence is TGCGCCAGCAGCCAAGCGGCAGGTTCTAACTATGGCTACACCTTC. Protein: CASSQAAGSNYGYTF.

V usage is TRBV4-2 and J usage is TRBJ2-5, with 15 bases fitting TRBD2. Losses at the gene ends were 1 base for V and 4 bases for J; bases not matched to a gene: 1. Germline-derived CDR1 and CDR2 are LGHNA and YNFKEQ. This CDR3 has 16 amino acids. For the CDR3, the DNA is TGTGCCAGCAGCCAAGTGGGACTAGCGGGGGGAGAGACCCAGTACTTC. This codes for CASSQVGLAGGETQYF.